The T cell receptor beta chain under discussion was sequenced for a study of T-cell reconstitution after alpha-beta-depleted transplantation in children. Whole-study findings and limits: Recipient T cells and thymic progenitors that survived were the source of the high TCRbeta diversity seen at day 60 in some patients.

V dropped 5 bases and J dropped 4 bases, with 19 bases sitting between them. The CDR3 sequence is 15 residues long. CDR1 and CDR2 from the germline V gene are DFQATT and SNEGSKA (reference sequence). The table lists this clonotype with many counts. Its antigen remains unknown. A library of TCRbeta sequences, prepared with unique molecular identifiers, was generated. TCRdb re-called the PCR reads through MiXCR, storing one row per CDR3 protein. The sample contains fewer than 700,000 distinct CDR3 sequences, 10% to 15% of which appear only once. The sequenced sample was PBMCs, mostly from graft donor cells, obtained 360 days after TCRalphabeta/CD19-depleted stem cell transplant. This TCR derives from a male patient aged 10 to 17 who had a stem cell transplant for acute myeloid leukemia, so the T cells may come from the graft donor. The chain combines TRBV20-1 with TRBJ2-3, with D perhaps TRBD1 (6 bases). The CDR3 region is CSAHEGQPNADTQYF. The CDR3, as DNA: TGCAGTGCTCATGAGGGACAACCGAATGCAGATACGCAGTATTTT.